This T cell receptor (beta chain) was captured in a study of radiotherapy plus CTLA-4 blockade in lung cancer. Receiving focal radiation plus CTLA-4 blockade with ipilimumab were patients who had chemo-refractory metastatic non-small-cell lung cancer. To note about this clone: As yet, its antigen is unknown.

Study-level results: Early blood T cell clone dynamics reportedly forecast response best, with interferon-beta.

The table came from immunoSEQ multiplex PCR; TCRdb's copy has only in-frame clones and leaves some out. The sample holds 81,000 or so clones, around 86% seen once. The germline CDR1 and CDR2 sequences are MNHEY and SVGAGI. V was pared by 6 bases and J by 4 bases, with 9 bases of the junction left unmatched. There are 15 residues in the CDR3. This clonotype originated in a human donor with non-small cell lung cancer who had stable disease on radiotherapy plus ipilimumab. The source was peripheral blood, collected from a patient treated with radiotherapy plus ipilimumab. The chain is built from TRBV6-5 and TRBJ1-2; 9 nucleotides agree with TRBD1. The CDR3: CASSRGQGHGYGYTF. Here the CDR3 DNA reads TGTGCCAGCAGCAGGGGACAGGGCCATGGCTATGGCTACACCTTC.